Presented here are 28 T cell receptor beta chains from one specimen sequenced in a study of neoadjuvant anti-PD-1 for oral cavity cancer (dated by TCRdb to the early 2020s). The protocol used for the library was the immunoSEQ multiplex PCR assay. The source is immuneACCESS, and TCRdb retained only in-frame sequences with V and J called. Part of the clones is not carried over; for the studies checked, unresolved V genes explain less than half of this, and the remainder is unexplained. The sample table records some 15,000 clones; about 60% of these occur just once. The ten biggest clones cover 2% to 2.5% of the sample. The meaning of the sample's time point label: before neoadjuvant nivolumab. The sequencing here drew on PBMCs, taken before nivolumab (anti-PD-1) treatment. All receptors derive from a person between 40 and 80 years old with oral cavity squamous cell carcinoma.

V and J are TRBV19 and TRBJ2-1; D ambiguous. The length of the CDR3 is 13 residues. Germline assignment: CDR1 LNHDA and CDR2 SQIVND (reference sequence). V lost 6 bases, J lost 7 bases, and 13 bases lay in between. Here the CDR3 DNA reads TGTGCCAGTAGAAACGGCGGTGATAATGAGCAGTTCTTC. Its translation: CASRNGGDNEQFF. Full variable domain (rest looked up from reference TRBV19 and TRBJ2-1): DGGITQSPKYLFRKEGQNVTLSCEQNLNHDAMYWYRQDPGQGLRLIYYSQIVNDFQKGDIAEGYSVSREKKESFPLTVTSAQKNPTAFYLCASRNGGDNEQFFGPGTRLTVL.

The chain's CDR3 is CASSSQGGREQFF. The DNA for the CDR3 is TGCGCCAGCAGCTCTCAGGGGGGCAGGGAGCAGTTCTTC. The rearrangement joins TRBV5-1 to TRBJ2-1; D may be TRBD1 (7 bases). The germline V and J ends were trimmed by 3 bases and 10 bases, with 14 bases remaining between them. There are 13 residues in the CDR3. The V gene's germline CDR1 is SGHRS and CDR2 YFSETQ.

The chain recombines TRBV15 with TRBJ1-4; D gene unclear. This CDR3 is 14 amino acids long. CDR1 is LNHNV and CDR2 is YYDKDF in the germline V gene (reference sequence). Between the trimmed V and J ends, which lost 0 bases and 13 bases, there was a span of 15 bases. The CDR3 region has the DNA TGTGCCACCAGCAGAGATCGAGGAGGTTCACGACTGTTTTTT. Amino acid sequence: CATSRDRGGSRLFF.

The chain employs TRBV7-7 and TRBJ2-3, with 8 bases that match TRBD1. CDR1 and CDR2 from the germline V gene are SSHAT and FNYEAQ (reference sequence). CDR3 length: 14 residues. V was pared by 3 bases and J by 1 base, with 0 bases of the junction left unmatched. CDR3 amino acids: CASSLTGGTDTQYF. CDR3 sequence (DNA): TGTGCCAGCAGCTTGACAGGGGGCACAGATACGCAGTATTTT.

This rearrangement joins TRBV7-2 to TRBJ2-2, with TRBD1 identical over 7 bases. Germline CDR1 reads SGHTA; CDR2 reads FQGNSA. V shed 1 base, J shed 4 bases, and the junction held 3 bases outside the gene matches. CDR3 length: 15 residues. This CDR3 is CASSLGQGGTGELFF. DNA of the CDR3: TGTGCCAGCAGCTTAGGACAGGGTGGCACCGGGGAGCTGTTTTTT.

This clone was picked up a small number of times. J is TRBJ1-1 and V is TRBV2; D gene unclear. This CDR3 is built from 15 residues. Germline lookup yields CDR1 SNHLY and CDR2 FYNNEI. V lost 7 bases, J lost 5 bases, and 20 bases lay in between. The CDR3 here is CASTPRITGRTEAFF. As DNA, the CDR3 is TGTGCCAGCACCCCCAGGATCACTGGACGGACTGAAGCTTTCTTT.

The chain carries TRBV19 and TRBJ1-1, with 7 bases lining up with TRBD1. CDR3 size: 13 residues. The ends lost 2 bases at V and 4 bases at J; junction bases unmatched: 1. Germline CDR1 is LNHDA and CDR2 is SQIVND (reference sequence). CDR3 nucleotide sequence: TGTGCCAGTAGTATACAGGGGGTCACTGAAGCTTTCTTT. Translation gives CASSIQGVTEAFF.

V and J are TRBV11-3 and TRBJ2-2; D is undetermined. The CDR3 runs to 13 residues. Germline loops: CDR1 SGHNT, CDR2 YENEEA. V lost 4 bases and J lost 4, with 7 bases in between. CDR3 region: CASSSEVTGELFF. The CDR3 DNA follows: TGTGCCAGCAGCTCGGAAGTCACCGGGGAGCTGTTTTTT.

This clone was observed a handful of times. The chain combines TRBV5-4 with TRBJ2-7, with 8 bases that match TRBD1. The germline V gene encodes CDR1 SGHNT and CDR2 YYREEE (reference sequence). The CDR3 covers 15 residues. After removal of 3 bases from V and 5 bases from J, the junction contained 10 bases not matched to a gene. Here the CDR3 reads CASSSGTGQGDEQYF. In DNA form, the CDR3 reads TGTGCCAGCAGCTCAGGGACCGGACAGGGCGACGAGCAGTACTTC.

The chain recombines TRBV2 with TRBJ2-3; no firm D call. The CDR3 is 15 amino acids. With 6 bases removed from V and 0 bases from J, the gap between germline ends came to 13 bases. CDR1 is SNHLY and CDR2 is FYNNEI in the germline V gene. The CDR3 DNA is TGTGCCAGCAGGGGTCTCATGTCTAGCACAGATACGCAGTATTTT. Its protein product is CASRGLMSSTDTQYF. The whole variable domain, remainder taken from reference TRBV2 and TRBJ2-3, is EPEVTQTPSHQVTQMGQEVILRCVPISNHLYFYWYRQILGQKVEFLVSFYNNEISEKSEIFDDQFSVERPDGSNFTLKIRSTKLEDSAMYFCASRGLMSSTDTQYFGPGTRLTVL.

J is TRBJ2-1 and V is TRBV9; D ambiguous. This CDR3 comprises 14 residues. Trimming took 1 base from V and 2 from J, leaving 7 bases between them. Germline values: CDR1 SGDLS, CDR2 YYNGEE. CDR3 loop: CASSVLETYNEQFF. DNA of the CDR3: TGTGCCAGCAGCGTATTAGAGACCTACAATGAGCAGTTCTTC. Combining the CDR3 with reference TRBV9 and TRBJ2-1 gives the whole variable domain DSGVTQTPKHLITATGQRVTLRCSPRSGDLSVYWYQQSLDQGLQFLIQYYNGEERAKGNILERFSAQQFPDLHSELNLSSLELGDSALYFCASSVLETYNEQFFGPGTRLTVL.

The V gene is TRBV9, the J gene TRBJ2-2; TRBD1 is a possible D gene (6 bases). This CDR3 region has 16 residues. The ends were cut back, 2 bases at V and 6 bases at J, with 17 bases in the middle. Germline V gives CDR1 SGDLS, CDR2 YYNGEE. The CDR3 loop is CASSVSRMGAAGELFF. CDR3 coding DNA: TGTGCCAGCAGCGTCAGCCGAATGGGGGCGGCCGGGGAGCTGTTTTTT.

The chain employs TRBV29-1 and TRBJ2-1; possibly TRBD1 or TRBD2 for D (7 bases each). The V end lost 7 bases, the J end lost 7 bases, and 20 bases lay between the germline ends. CDR1 and CDR2 from the germline V gene are SQVTM and ANQGSEA. This CDR3 spans 14 amino acids. CDR3 DNA sequence: TGCAGCGGTGTACCGTGGCAGGGGGGGAATGAGCAGTTCTTC. This sequence encodes CSGVPWQGGNEQFF.

This clone was detected only once. The V and J genes are TRBV6-5 and TRBJ2-5; D is perhaps TRBD1 (7 bases). Per the germline V gene, CDR1 is MNHEY and CDR2 is SVGAGI. V lost 6 bases to trimming and J lost 3 bases, with 17 bases between them. The CDR3 is 15 residues long. Here the CDR3 DNA reads TGTGCCAGCAGGAGGAACAGGGGAGGAAAAGAGACCCAGTACTTC. Translating gives CASRRNRGGKETQYF.

The chain has TRBV5-6 and TRBJ1-5; possibly TRBD1 for D (5 bases). The CDR3 extends over 16 amino acids. The germline gives CDR1 SGHDT, CDR2 YYEEEE. V lost 4 bases to trimming and J lost 1 base, with 15 bases between them. CDR3 sequence: CASSPGREGSNQPQHF. CDR3 nucleotides: TGTGCCAGCAGCCCCGGGAGGGAGGGGAGCAATCAGCCCCAGCATTTT. The whole variable domain, filled in from reference TRBV5-6 and TRBJ1-5, reads DAGVTQSPTHLIKTRGQQVTLRCSPKSGHDTVSWYQQALGQGPQFIFQYYEEEERQRGNFPDRFSGHQFPNYSSELNVNALLLGDSALYLCASSPGREGSNQPQHFGDGTRLSIL.

The chain combines TRBV6-4 with TRBJ2-3, with TRBD2 matching over 9 bases. Germline V gene sequence: CDR1 MRHNA, CDR2 SNTAGT. The CDR3 extends over 14 amino acids. V gave up 4 bases and J gave up 4 bases; unmatched junction bases: 3. CDR3 in amino acids: CASSGLAGSDTQYF. CDR3 sequence (DNA): TGTGCCAGCAGTGGGCTAGCGGGGTCAGATACGCAGTATTTT.

This clone was seen a single time. The genes are TRBV7-8 and TRBJ1-5; D gene unclear. Trimming took 5 bases from V and 5 from J, leaving 16 bases between them. The CDR3 runs to 15 residues. CDR1 SGHVS and CDR2 FQNEAQ come from the germline V gene. CDR3 in amino acids: CASSPLGGPYQPQHF. The CDR3 DNA sequence: TGTGCCAGCAGCCCCCTTGGAGGCCCTTATCAGCCCCAGCATTTT.

This clone showed up just a few times. The V gene is TRBV2, the J gene TRBJ2-1; no firm D call. The germline gives CDR1 SNHLY, CDR2 FYNNEI. There are 11 residues in the CDR3. V gave up 4 bases and J gave up 7 bases, with 5 bases separating them. For the CDR3, the DNA is TGTGCCAGCAGTGTAACGAATGAGCAGTTCTTC. This sequence encodes CASSVTNEQFF.

The chain couples TRBV7-2 to TRBJ2-1; no firm D call. The V end was cut by 2 bases, the J end by 2 bases, with 13 bases between. The CDR3 is 16 residues long. Germline CDR1 SGHTA, CDR2 FQGNSA. The CDR3 spells CASSLSRARPYNEQFF. The CDR3 region has the DNA TGTGCCAGCAGCTTATCACGGGCGAGACCCTACAATGAGCAGTTCTTC.

The gene calls are TRBV15 and TRBJ1-4, with 8 positions matching TRBD1. V was pared by 8 bases and J by 6 bases, with 5 bases of the junction left unmatched. The CDR3 runs to 13 residues. The germline gives CDR1 LNHNV, CDR2 YYDKDF (reference sequence). The CDR3 nucleotides are TGTGCCACCTTGGACAGGGCGGATGAAAAACTGTTTTTT. Translating it yields CATLDRADEKLFF.

This clone has only a few counts. This sequence joins TRBV7-9 and TRBJ2-2; 7 positions agree with TRBD1. The V and J ends lost 5 bases and 6 bases, in that order; junction bases with no gene match: 12. Germline CDR1 is SEHNR and CDR2 is FQNEAQ (reference sequence). CDR3 length equals 16 residues. CDR3: CASSPKRQGVAGELFF. DNA of the CDR3: TGTGCCAGCAGCCCCAAAAGACAGGGTGTGGCCGGGGAGCTGTTTTTT.

In its sample, this clone was seen a few times. The V call is TRBV28, the J call TRBJ1-2; a possible D gene is TRBD1 (5 bases). CDR3 length: 12 residues. V dropped 8 bases and J dropped 8 bases, with 15 bases sitting between them. Germline V gives CDR1 MDHEN, CDR2 SYDVKM. CDR3 coding DNA: TGTGCCAGCGCCAGGGAGGTGGGCGGCTACACCTTC. This gives the protein CASAREVGGYTF.

This chain uses TRBV28 with TRBJ2-7; TRBD1 matches 9 bases. The germline V gene encodes CDR1 MDHEN and CDR2 SYDVKM. The trim removed 6 bases at V and 2 bases at J, leaving 8 bases unmatched. CDR3 length: 15 residues. The CDR3, as DNA: TGTGCCAGCAGGCCCTCCGGGACAGGGACCTACGAGCAGTACTTC. Residues: CASRPSGTGTYEQYF.

The V call is TRBV11-3, the J call TRBJ2-5, with D perhaps matching TRBD1 or TRBD2 (5 bases each). The CDR3 is made up of 12 amino acids. CDR1 SGHNT and CDR2 YENEEA come from the germline V gene. Trimming shortened V by 4 bases and J by 7 bases, and 10 bases separated the two germline ends. The CDR3 nucleotides read TGTGCCAGCAGCTCCCCTGGGGGGACCCAGTACTTC. This sequence encodes CASSSPGGTQYF.

V usage is TRBV2 and J usage is TRBJ2-3; possibly TRBD2 for D (5 bases). Germline V lookup: CDR1 SNHLY, CDR2 FYNNEI. The CDR3 runs 13 residues. V lost 7 bases, J lost 5 bases, and 13 bases lay in between. The CDR3: CASILNRGDTQYF. The CDR3 DNA follows: TGTGCCAGCATTCTTAATCGGGGAGATACGCAGTATTTT.

This clone was counted between two and nine times. The chain recombines TRBV20-1 with TRBJ1-3; the D is unclear. Germline lookup yields CDR1 DFQATT and CDR2 SNEGSKA (reference sequence). V dropped 0 bases and J dropped 7 bases, with 4 bases sitting between them. This CDR3 spans 11 amino acids. The CDR3 loop is CSARDLNTIYF. CDR3 nucleotides: TGCAGTGCTAGAGATCTTAACACCATATATTTT.

This rearrangement joins TRBV4-1 to TRBJ1-2; D remains ambiguous. Trimming took off 0 bases at V and 2 bases at J, with 13 bases between the two ends. Germline V CDR1 and CDR2: MGHRA, YSYEKL. The CDR3 extends over 16 amino acids. The CDR3 nucleotides are TGCGCCAGCAGCCAAGATCCGAGCAGCCTCAACTATGGCTACACCTTC. This encodes CASSQDPSSLNYGYTF.

V is TRBV11-2 and J is TRBJ2-7, with D perhaps TRBD1 (6 bases). The CDR3 is made up of 16 amino acids. Germline lookup yields CDR1 SGHAT and CDR2 FQNNGV. Trimming left V 1 base short and J 1 base short, with 14 bases between. The CDR3 spells CASSLAGTSHSYEQYF. The CDR3 DNA is TGTGCCAGCAGCTTAGCCGGGACAAGTCATTCCTACGAGCAGTACTTC.